This T cell receptor beta chain emerged from a study of long-term antiretroviral therapy in people with HIV. The assay used was immunoSEQ (version v3.0), run at survey level. Produced via immunoSEQ multiplex PCR; TCRdb's table is partial and in-frame only. The sample records under 35,000 clones, nearly 90% being singletons. The sequencing used unsorted PBMCs, collected 1.1 years after starting antiretroviral therapy. This receptor was identified in a man aged 18-30 years with HIV.

The CDR3 protein is CASTEGPGASYEQYF. The CDR3 bases are TGTGCCAGCACAGAAGGACCAGGGGCCTCCTACGAGCAGTACTTC. This chain uses TRBV2 with TRBJ2-7; possible D gene TRBD1, 6 bases. Germline V CDR1 and CDR2: SNHLY, FYNNEI. Trimming cost V 7 bases and J 0 bases, with 16 bases left between them. CDR3 length: 15 residues.